The 17 T cell receptor beta chains below were found in one sample sequenced in a study of cytomegalovirus exposure and HLA in healthy donors. Researchers ran the PCR with 60 Vbeta and 13 Jbeta primers. The data were produced by immunoSEQ multiplex PCR, yet TCRdb's version contains in-frame clones alone and is incomplete. The repertoire consists of under 85,000 clones, with 65% to 80% occurring once and the leading ten covering 15% to 20%. The sample taken for sequencing was PBMCs. Source of these receptors: a man aged 40-49 years in good health and CMV-seropositive.

This clone was found once. This chain links TRBV2 with TRBJ2-3; TRBD2 agrees at 7 bases. Germline-derived CDR1 and CDR2 are SNHLY and FYNNEI. This CDR3 comprises 17 residues. V was pared by 6 bases and J by 0 bases, with 12 bases of the junction left unmatched. The CDR3: CASRRTSRTSSTDTQYF. CDR3 nucleotide sequence: TGTGCCAGCAGGAGGACTAGTCGAACCTCTAGCACAGATACGCAGTATTTT.

Worth noting for this clone: The sample has other DNA sequences that encode this CDR3 too. This chain connects TRBV18 to TRBJ2-4; 8 bases map to TRBD1. The trim removed 3 bases at V and 5 bases at J, leaving 3 bases unmatched. The CDR3 is made up of 14 amino acids. CDR1 and CDR2 (germline): KGHSH, LQKENI. The DNA of the CDR3 is TGTGCCAGCTCACCGCCGACAGGGGAAAACATTCAGTACTTC. Encoded protein: CASSPPTGENIQYF.

This clone was counted between two and nine times. This rearrangement joins TRBV28 to TRBJ1-6; 7 bases align to TRBD1. Trimming removed 7 bases from V and 8 bases from J; junction bases left unmatched: 8. Looked up from germline, CDR1 is MDHEN and CDR2 is SYDVKM. This CDR3 spans 14 amino acids. The CDR3 DNA follows: TGTGCCAGCATGCAAGGGGGACAGTATTCACCCCTCCACTTT. Its protein product is CASMQGGQYSPLHF. The whole variable domain, remainder taken from reference TRBV28 and TRBJ1-6, is DVKVTQSSRYLVKRTGEKVFLECVQDMDHENMFWYRQDPGLGLRLIYFSYDVKMKEKGDIPEGYSVSREKKERFSLILESASTNQTSMYLCASMQGGQYSPLHFGNGTRLTVT.

The V call is TRBV9, the J call TRBJ1-1; D is unresolved. CDR1 is SGDLS, CDR2 YYNGEE, per germline. With 4 bases removed from V and 2 bases from J, the gap between germline ends came to 21 bases. CDR3 length: 17 amino acids. CDR3 sequence: CASSNLLRVGINTEAFF. In DNA, the CDR3 is TGTGCCAGCAGCAACCTCCTGAGGGTGGGAATAAACACTGAAGCTTTCTTT.

V gene TRBV14 combines with J gene TRBJ2-5; TRBD2 matches at 11 bases. Trimming at V came to 5 bases and at J to 2 bases, leaving 4 bases not matched to a gene. This CDR3 spans 15 amino acids. Germline V gene sequence: CDR1 SGHDN, CDR2 FVKESK. The CDR3 coding sequence is TGTGCCAGCAGCTCTAGCGGGAGGTCACAAGAGACCCAGTACTTC. Protein sequence: CASSSSGRSQETQYF.

The V call is TRBV6-5, the J call TRBJ2-5; 11 positions match TRBD1. The CDR3 is 14 amino acids. J was trimmed by 11 bases and V by 6 bases; bases with no gene match: 11. Looked up from germline, CDR1 is MNHEY and CDR2 is SVGAGI. DNA for the CDR3: TGTGCCAGCAGCCCCTCCGGACAGGGGGCAGAGCAGTACTTC. This gives the protein CASSPSGQGAEQYF.

This chain uses TRBV11-1 with TRBJ1-4; the D gene is possibly TRBD1 (6 bases). The germline CDR1 and CDR2 sequences are SGHAT and FQDESV (reference sequence). The CDR3 is 15 residues long. Deletions cut 0 bases from V and 7 bases from J, with 12 bases between. CDR3: CASSLANRESEKLFF. Here the CDR3 DNA reads TGTGCCAGCAGCTTAGCGAACAGGGAGTCTGAAAAACTGTTTTTT.

The genes are TRBV7-8 and TRBJ1-1, with D hard to call. This CDR3 spans 13 amino acids. V was cut by 0 bases and J by 5 bases, with 7 bases left in between. Per the germline V gene, CDR1 is SGHVS and CDR2 is FQNEAQ. CDR3 protein: CASSLAGYTEAFF. The CDR3 bases are TGTGCCAGCAGCTTAGCCGGGTATACTGAAGCTTTCTTT. The full variable domain, with the rest looked up from reference TRBV7-8 and TRBJ1-1, is GAGVSQSPRYKVAKRGQDVALRCDPISGHVSLFWYQQALGQGPEFLTYFQNEAQLDKSGLPSDRFFAERPEGSVSTLKIQRTQQEDSAVYLCASSLAGYTEAFFGQGTRLTVV.

This chain joins TRBV5-6 and TRBJ1-2; 8 positions match TRBD1. V lost 4 bases and J lost 6; bases outside the gene matches: 11. CDR3 length: 15 amino acids. CDR1 is SGHDT, CDR2 YYEEEE, per germline. The CDR3 sequence is CASSLKTGASNGYTF. CDR3 DNA sequence: TGTGCCAGCAGCCTAAAGACAGGGGCTTCTAATGGCTACACCTTC. Combining the CDR3 with reference TRBV5-6 and TRBJ1-2 gives the whole variable domain DAGVTQSPTHLIKTRGQQVTLRCSPKSGHDTVSWYQQALGQGPQFIFQYYEEEERQRGNFPDRFSGHQFPNYSSELNVNALLLGDSALYLCASSLKTGASNGYTFGSGTRLTVV.

The gene calls are TRBV7-8 and TRBJ2-1; D remains ambiguous. This CDR3 region has 12 residues. With 2 bases removed from V and 9 bases from J, the gap between germline ends came to 8 bases. The germline V gene has CDR1 SGHVS and CDR2 FQNEAQ. CDR3 sequence (DNA): TGTGCCAGCAGCTTAAGACAAGGTGAGCAGTTCTTC. This translates into CASSLRQGEQFF.

The chain links TRBV7-9 to TRBJ1-4; D gene ambiguous. CDR1 SEHNR and CDR2 FQNEAQ come from the germline V gene (reference sequence). V was pared by 3 bases and J by 8 bases, with 7 bases between. This CDR3 has 12 residues. CDR3 DNA sequence: TGTGCCAGCAGCTTGAGGAAGGAAAAACTGTTTTTT. Translated, it gives CASSLRKEKLFF.

The J gene is TRBJ2-7, the V gene TRBV12-5, with D perhaps TRBD1 (7 bases). Germline assignment: CDR1 LGHNT and CDR2 FRNRAP. V lost 3 bases and J lost 0, with 24 bases in between. The CDR3 spans 19 residues. CDR3 in amino acids: CASGLYRGSQGGGSYEQYF. CDR3 sequence (DNA): TGTGCTAGTGGTTTATACCGCGGTTCTCAGGGGGGAGGCTCCTACGAGCAGTACTTC.

The genes are TRBV11-2 and TRBJ2-4; possible D gene TRBD2, 5 bases. The CDR3 extends over 12 amino acids. CDR1 and CDR2 from the germline V gene are SGHAT and FQNNGV. The V end was cut by 3 bases, the J end by 7 bases, with 7 bases between. DNA for the CDR3: TGTGCCAGCAGCTTGGGCGGGAACATTCAGTACTTC. Protein: CASSLGGNIQYF.

With respect to this clone: Different DNA sequences within this sample yield the same CDR3. The chain couples TRBV19 to TRBJ1-1; D gene unclear. The V gene lost 3 bases and the J gene lost 1 base, with 9 bases spanning the gap. This CDR3 has 14 residues. The V gene's germline CDR1 is LNHDA and CDR2 SQIVND (reference sequence). CDR3 protein: CASSIPPWNTEAFF. DNA of the CDR3: TGTGCCAGTAGTATTCCCCCTTGGAACACTGAAGCTTTCTTT.

V gene TRBV7-2 combines with J gene TRBJ2-1; 9 positions match TRBD1. Trimming cost V 6 bases and J 5 bases; bases outside gene matches: 5. This CDR3 has 14 amino acids. Germline V gene sequence: CDR1 SGHTA, CDR2 FQGNSA. Here the CDR3 reads CASSRGQGHNEQFF. The CDR3 DNA is TGTGCCAGCAGTCGGGGACAGGGACACAATGAGCAGTTCTTC.

The rearrangement links TRBV11-2 to TRBJ2-3; 9 nucleotides line up with TRBD2. The V gene end was trimmed by 0 bases and the J gene end by 6 bases; junction bases not matched to a gene: 13. The CDR3 has 18 residues. Germline CDR1 reads SGHAT; CDR2 reads FQNNGV. CDR3 sequence: CASSLDTFAGGPSDTQYF. The CDR3 nucleotides are TGTGCCAGCAGCTTAGATACTTTTGCGGGGGGGCCATCCGATACGCAGTATTTT.

The CDR3 here is CASSLWGGTTGELFF. The CDR3 DNA follows: TGCGCCAGCAGCTTGTGGGGGGGAACTACCGGGGAGCTGTTTTTT. V is TRBV5-1 and J is TRBJ2-2, with 7 bases that match TRBD2. The junction had 5 bases not matched to a gene; V was cut back by 1 base and J by 5 bases. CDR3 size: 15 residues. Germline CDR1 SGHRS, CDR2 YFSETQ.